These T cell receptor beta chains were read from a single sample in a study of CD8 T cells in ankylosing spondylitis. Via MiXCR, TCRdb re-called the 5' RACE reads, giving one row per CDR3 protein. The sample contains 200,000 to 300,000 distinct CDR3 sequences, 7.5% to 9.5% of which appear only once. Sequencing was done on a sample of blood, either unsorted or a sorted T cell fraction (not recorded which). The receptors were gathered from a female donor with ankylosing spondylitis or in good health (not recorded which). Both conserved end residues are part of each CDR3. Fields, in order: J gene, clone size, V gene, D gene, CDR3 protein, CDR3 DNA. A D gene is named only where the DNA matches it firmly. Size is omitted from some rows. Given values are once, few, many or a class for expanded clones.

TRBJ2-7 | many | TRBV15 | TRBD1 | CATRVAKGAYEQYF | TGTGCCACCAGAGTGGCCAAGGGGGCTTACGAGCAGTACTTC
TRBJ2-2 | many | TRBV15 | NA | CAILATGELFF | TGTGCCATCCTGGCCACCGGGGAGCTGTTTTTT
TRBJ1-2 | many | TRBV20-1 | NA | CSASSKPYYGYTF | TGCAGTGCTAGCAGTAAACCCTACTATGGCTACACCTTC
TRBJ2-1 | many | TRBV25-1 | TRBD2 | CASRLAGEYNEQFF | TGTGCCAGCAGATTAGCGGGAGAGTACAATGAGCAGTTCTTC
TRBJ2-7 | many | TRBV12-3/TRBV12-4 | NA | CASSPQGEGRYEQYF | TGTGCCAGCAGTCCTCAGGGGGAGGGCCGTTACGAGCAGTACTTC
TRBJ1-1 | few | TRBV12-3/TRBV12-4 | NA | CASRPELQSYTEAFF | TGTGCCAGCCGGCCCGAGCTCCAGAGCTACACTGAAGCTTTCTTT
TRBJ2-7 | many | TRBV7-2 | NA | CASSFYEQYF | TGTGCCAGCAGCTTCTACGAGCAGTACTTC
TRBJ2-5 | many | TRBV9 | TRBD2 | CASSPTSGQETQYF | TGTGCCAGCAGCCCTACTAGCGGCCAAGAGACCCAGTACTTC
TRBJ2-1 | many | TRBV5-5 | NA | CASSRESRDEQFF | TGTGCCAGCAGCCGCGAGAGTCGGGATGAGCAGTTCTTC
TRBJ2-7 | few | TRBV7-6 | NA | CASSLMTSYEQYF | TGTGCCAGCAGCTTAATGACTAGCTACGAGCAGTACTTC
TRBJ2-5 | many | TRBV5-6 | TRBD2 | CASSLATISGIEETQYF | TGTGCCAGCAGCTTGGCCACCATTAGCGGGATTGAGGAGACCCAGTACTTC
TRBJ2-5 | many | TRBV6-2/TRBV6-3 | TRBD2 | CASAQSGTPGKTQYF | TGTGCCAGCGCCCAGAGCGGGACCCCGGGGAAGACCCAGTACTTC
TRBJ2-1 | many | TRBV29-1 | NA | CSVSHGSYNEQFF | TGCAGCGTCTCCCACGGCTCCTACAATGAGCAGTTCTTC
TRBJ2-1 | many | TRBV20-1 | NA | CSAPDSHEQFF | TGCAGTGCTCCGGACTCCCATGAGCAGTTCTTC
TRBJ2-2 | many | TRBV21-1 | NA | CASSKGYTGELFF | TGTGCCAGCAGCAAGGGTTACACCGGGGAGCTGTTTTTT
TRBJ2-1 | many | TRBV10-2 | NA | CASSESLLNEQFF | TGCGCCAGCAGTGAGTCACTTCTAAATGAGCAGTTCTTC
TRBJ1-5 | many | TRBV20-1 | NA | CSATGNYQPQHF | TGCAGTGCTACAGGGAACTATCAGCCCCAGCATTTT
TRBJ2-1 | many | TRBV28 | TRBD2 | CASSLGTSFYNEQFF | TGTGCCAGCAGTTTGGGGACTAGTTTCTACAATGAGCAGTTCTTC
TRBJ2-7 | many | TRBV12-3/TRBV12-4 | NA | CASSSGTAYKQYF | TGTGCCAGCAGTTCCGGGACGGCATATAAGCAGTACTTC
TRBJ1-2 | few | TRBV4-3 | NA | CASSTSTVDYGYTF | TGCGCCAGCAGCACTTCGACAGTGGACTATGGCTACACCTTC
TRBJ1-1 | many | TRBV6-5 | NA | CASSYSGTSEAFF | TGTGCCAGCAGTTACTCCGGGACATCTGAAGCTTTCTTT
TRBJ2-1 | many | TRBV28 | NA | CASDPGDLYNEQFF | TGTGCCAGCGACCCAGGAGATCTTTACAATGAGCAGTTCTTC
TRBJ1-1 | many | TRBV11-2 | NA | CASSFSWATEAFF | TGTGCCAGCAGCTTTTCATGGGCCACTGAAGCTTTCTTT
TRBJ2-4 | NA | TRBV14 | TRBD2 | CASSQGPGSGSRNIQYF | TGTGCCAGCAGCCAAGGGCCGGGGAGCGGGAGTAGGAACATTCAGTACTTC
TRBJ1-1 | many | TRBV29-1 | NA | CSVAPAWADEAFF | TGCAGCGTAGCCCCCGCGTGGGCGGATGAAGCTTTCTTT
TRBJ1-5 | many | TRBV7-9 | NA | CASSLGTSLWQPQHF | TGTGCCAGCAGCCTGGGGACGAGTCTTTGGCAGCCCCAGCATTTT
TRBJ1-3 | few | TRBV7-2 | NA | CASRRMPFSFGNTIYF | TGTGCCAGCAGAAGGATGCCCTTCTCTTTTGGAAACACCATATATTTT
TRBJ1-6 | NA | TRBV20-1 | NA | CSARKRQEPLYNSPLHF | TGCAGTGCTAGAAAAAGACAGGAGCCTCTCTATAATTCACCCCTCCACTTT
TRBJ2-5 | many | TRBV6-1 | NA | CASSVTGSGETQYF | TGTGCCAGCAGTGTTACAGGTTCGGGGGAGACCCAGTACTTC
TRBJ2-5 | few | TRBV5-1 | TRBD2 | CASGSGEREETQYF | TGCGCCAGCGGATCGGGGGAGCGGGAGGAGACCCAGTACTTC
TRBJ2-5 | many | TRBV6-2/TRBV6-3 | NA | CASSREETQYF | TGTGCCAGCAGCAGAGAAGAGACCCAGTACTTC
TRBJ2-3 | NA | TRBV7-9 | TRBD2 | CASSGHDSGSFMDTQYF | TGTGCCAGCAGCGGCCATGATAGCGGGAGCTTTATGGATACGCAGTATTTT
TRBJ2-1 | many | TRBV15 | NA | CATSNPSTNMIRNEQFF | TGTGCCACCAGCAACCCTTCGACTAATATGATACGGAATGAGCAGTTCTTC
TRBJ2-4 | few | TRBV7-9 | NA | CASCQGVGDIQYF | TGTGCCAGCTGCCAGGGAGTCGGGGACATTCAGTACTTC
TRBJ2-1 | many | TRBV19 | NA | CASSALHNEQFF | TGTGCCAGTAGCGCCTTACACAATGAGCAGTTCTTC
TRBJ2-2 | many | TRBV29-1 | NA | CSVGQLNTGELFF | TGCAGCGTAGGACAGCTGAACACCGGGGAGCTGTTTTTT
TRBJ2-7 | many | TRBV12-3/TRBV12-4 | TRBD2 | CASKLAGPYEQYF | TGTGCCAGCAAACTAGCGGGCCCCTACGAGCAGTACTTC
TRBJ1-2 | NA | TRBV29-1 | TRBD1 | CSVRHLQGAAYGYTF | TGCAGCGTTCGACATCTCCAGGGGGCGGCCTATGGCTACACCTTC
TRBJ2-5 | few | TRBV20-1 | NA | CSARGWRGRETQYF | TGCAGTGCTAGAGGGTGGAGGGGGCGCGAGACCCAGTACTTC
TRBJ2-1 | many | TRBV30 | NA | CAWSGVNEQFF | TGTGCCTGGAGTGGAGTTAATGAGCAGTTCTTC
TRBJ1-1 | many | TRBV25-1 | NA | CASSGWGTNTEAFF | TGTGCCAGCAGTGGATGGGGCACGAACACTGAAGCTTTCTTT
TRBJ2-2 | many | TRBV6-5 | NA | CASSYSRRTSNTGELFF | TGTGCCAGCAGTTACTCGCGGAGAACATCGAACACCGGGGAGCTGTTTTTT
TRBJ1-1 | many | TRBV7-6 | NA | CASSLSPGGNTEAFF | TGTGCCAGCAGCTTAAGTCCGGGAGGGAACACTGAAGCTTTCTTT
TRBJ2-1 | few | TRBV15 | TRBD1 | CATSRDTRGNEQFF | TGTGCCACCAGCAGAGATACCAGGGGGAATGAGCAGTTCTTC
TRBJ1-3 | many | TRBV6-1 | NA | CASSEADHTIYF | TGTGCCAGCAGTGAAGCGGATCACACCATATATTTT